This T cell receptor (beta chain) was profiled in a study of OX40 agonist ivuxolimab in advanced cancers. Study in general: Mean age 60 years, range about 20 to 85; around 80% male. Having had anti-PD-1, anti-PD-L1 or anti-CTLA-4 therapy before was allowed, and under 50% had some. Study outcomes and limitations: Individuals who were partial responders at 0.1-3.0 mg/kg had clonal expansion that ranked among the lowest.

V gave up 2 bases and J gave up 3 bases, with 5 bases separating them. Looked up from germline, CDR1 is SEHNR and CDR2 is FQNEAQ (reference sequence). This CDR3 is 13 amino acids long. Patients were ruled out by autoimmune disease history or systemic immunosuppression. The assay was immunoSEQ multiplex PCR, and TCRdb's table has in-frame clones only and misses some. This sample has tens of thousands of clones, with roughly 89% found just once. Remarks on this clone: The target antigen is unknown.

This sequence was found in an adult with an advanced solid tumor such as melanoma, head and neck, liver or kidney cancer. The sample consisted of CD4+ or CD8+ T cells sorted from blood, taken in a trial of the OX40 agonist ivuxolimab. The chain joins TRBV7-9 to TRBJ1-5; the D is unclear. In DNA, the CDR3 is TGTGCCAGCAGCTTAACAGACAATCAGCCCCAGCATTTT. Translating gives CASSLTDNQPQHF.